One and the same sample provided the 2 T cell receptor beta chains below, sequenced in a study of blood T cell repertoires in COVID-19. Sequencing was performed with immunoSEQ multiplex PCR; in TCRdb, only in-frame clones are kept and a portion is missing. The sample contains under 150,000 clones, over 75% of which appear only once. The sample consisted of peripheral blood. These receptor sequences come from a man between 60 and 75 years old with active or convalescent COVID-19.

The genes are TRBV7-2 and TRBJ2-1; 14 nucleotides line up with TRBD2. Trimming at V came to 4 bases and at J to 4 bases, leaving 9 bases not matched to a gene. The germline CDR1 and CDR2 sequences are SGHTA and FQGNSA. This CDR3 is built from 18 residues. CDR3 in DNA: TGTGCCAGCAGCTCGGGACTAGCGGGAGTGGCGGTGTACAATGAGCAGTTCTTC. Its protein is CASSSGLAGVAVYNEQFF.

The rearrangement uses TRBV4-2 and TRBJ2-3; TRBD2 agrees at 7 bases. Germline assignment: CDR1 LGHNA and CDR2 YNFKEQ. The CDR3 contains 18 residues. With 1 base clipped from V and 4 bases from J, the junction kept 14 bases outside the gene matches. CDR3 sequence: CASSQGRRGGKFPDTQYF. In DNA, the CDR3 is TGTGCCAGCAGCCAAGGTCGAAGGGGAGGGAAGTTCCCAGATACGCAGTATTTT.